This T cell receptor (beta chain) is from a study of shared clonotypes between healthy human individuals. Adults of Caucasian background living in Nashville, Tennessee made up all donors. V was clipped by 5 bases and J by 6 bases; unmatched bases: 10. CDR1 SGHRS and CDR2 YFSETQ come from the germline V gene. This CDR3 comprises 16 residues. The table came from immunoSEQ multiplex PCR; TCRdb's copy has only in-frame clones and leaves some out. The data show 2 million to 3 million clones, roughly 93% seen once. The sequencing sample was made of naive CD4+ T cells from PBMCs. Subset denoted: CD45RA+ positively selected. The sequence derives from a man aged 18 to 29 in good health. Some clones in this sample may be carry-over from other donors' samples. The chain employs TRBV5-1 and TRBJ2-3; 12 bases align to TRBD2. The chain's CDR3 is CASRARLAGEGDTQYF. DNA for the CDR3: TGCGCCAGCAGGGCAAGACTAGCGGGAGAGGGGGATACGCAGTATTTT.